These T cell receptor beta chains were read from a single sample in a study of T cell responses to AZD1222 COVID-19 vaccine. Only in-frame clones appear in the TCRdb table, and some are missing; sequencing was by immunoSEQ multiplex PCR. Of 180,000 or so clones in the sample, 94% were seen once. Specimen: peripheral blood, collected on day 0 of AZD1222 vaccination. These receptors came from an adult in good health. The CDR3 runs from the conserved cysteine through the conserved F or W. Each record gives: D gene, J gene, V gene, CDR3 length, clone size, CDR3 protein, CDR3 DNA. A D gene is named only where the DNA matches it firmly. Not every row has a clone size; where given, it reads once, few, many or a size class.

d_gene: TRBD2
j_gene: TRBJ2-1
v_gene: TRBV2
len: 15
abundance: NA
CDR3aa: CASSEGGTAYNEQFF
CDR3nt: TGTGCCAGCAGTGAGGGGGGGACGGCCTACAATGAGCAGTTCTTC

d_gene: TRBD2
j_gene: TRBJ2-1
v_gene: TRBV5-1
len: 16
abundance: once
CDR3aa: CASSLAMGLAGDEQFF
CDR3nt: TGCGCCAGCAGCTTGGCCATGGGACTAGCGGGAGATGAGCAGTTCTTC

d_gene: NA
j_gene: TRBJ1-2
v_gene: TRBV7-9
len: 13
abundance: NA
CDR3aa: CASSVAGNYGYTF
CDR3nt: TGTGCCAGCAGCGTCGCGGGTAACTATGGCTACACCTTC

d_gene: NA
j_gene: TRBJ1-4
v_gene: TRBV3-1/TRBV3-2
len: 16
abundance: NA
CDR3aa: CASSQDTPGASGKLFF
CDR3nt: TGTGCCAGCAGCCAAGATACTCCGGGGGCTTCAGGAAAACTGTTTTTT

d_gene: NA
j_gene: TRBJ2-1
v_gene: TRBV28
len: 12
abundance: few
CDR3aa: CASSSGLPEQFF
CDR3nt: TGTGCCAGCAGTTCCGGGCTACCTGAGCAGTTCTTC

d_gene: TRBD2
j_gene: TRBJ2-7
v_gene: TRBV27
len: 14
abundance: NA
CDR3aa: CASSVLAGLGEQYF
CDR3nt: TGTGCCAGCAGTGTCCTAGCGGGTTTGGGCGAGCAGTACTTC

d_gene: NA
j_gene: TRBJ2-7
v_gene: TRBV6-1
len: 12
abundance: NA
CDR3aa: CASSSGAYEQYF
CDR3nt: TGTGCCAGCAGCTCAGGGGCCTACGAGCAGTACTTC

d_gene: NA
j_gene: TRBJ1-1
v_gene: TRBV19
len: 12
abundance: NA
CDR3aa: CASSIGSIEAFF
CDR3nt: TGTGCCAGTAGTATAGGGTCCATTGAAGCTTTCTTT

d_gene: NA
j_gene: TRBJ1-2
v_gene: TRBV6-5
len: 13
abundance: NA
CDR3aa: CATFRARVYGYTF
CDR3nt: TGTGCCACCTTTAGGGCGCGGGTCTATGGCTACACCTTC

d_gene: NA
j_gene: TRBJ1-1
v_gene: TRBV30
len: 13
abundance: NA
CDR3aa: CAWSVGGTTEAFF
CDR3nt: TGTGCCTGGAGTGTTGGGGGGACCACTGAAGCTTTCTTT

d_gene: TRBD1
j_gene: TRBJ1-1
v_gene: TRBV5-1
len: 14
abundance: once
CDR3aa: CASSPGQVGTEAFF
CDR3nt: TGCGCCAGCAGTCCCGGACAGGTAGGGACTGAAGCTTTCTTT

d_gene: TRBD1
j_gene: TRBJ2-7
v_gene: TRBV5-1
len: 14
abundance: once
CDR3aa: CASSPGQGGYEQYF
CDR3nt: TGCGCCAGCAGCCCAGGACAGGGCGGGTACGAGCAGTACTTC

d_gene: TRBD1
j_gene: TRBJ2-7
v_gene: TRBV6-5
len: 14
abundance: NA
CDR3aa: CASSFDRVAREQYF
CDR3nt: TGTGCCAGCAGTTTCGACAGGGTGGCACGCGAGCAGTACTTC

d_gene: NA
j_gene: TRBJ2-7
v_gene: TRBV14
len: 14
abundance: NA
CDR3aa: CASSPGGGPYEQYF
CDR3nt: TGTGCCAGCAGCCCTGGGGGAGGACCCTACGAGCAGTACTTC

d_gene: TRBD2
j_gene: TRBJ2-7
v_gene: TRBV6-1
len: 15
abundance: NA
CDR3aa: CASSEFSGADYEQYF
CDR3nt: TGTGCCAGCAGTGAATTTAGCGGGGCTGACTACGAGCAGTACTTC

d_gene: NA
j_gene: TRBJ1-6
v_gene: TRBV2
len: 13
abundance: NA
CDR3aa: CASRRSGASPLHF
CDR3nt: TGTGCCAGCAGGAGGAGCGGCGCTTCACCCCTCCACTTT

d_gene: NA
j_gene: TRBJ2-2
v_gene: TRBV10-3
len: 12
abundance: NA
CDR3aa: CAIASAQGELFF
CDR3nt: TGTGCCATCGCGAGCGCCCAAGGGGAGCTGTTTTTT

d_gene: NA
j_gene: TRBJ1-2
v_gene: TRBV27
len: 15
abundance: NA
CDR3aa: CASRKPGENLYGYTF
CDR3nt: TGTGCCAGCAGGAAACCGGGAGAAAACCTCTATGGCTACACCTTC

d_gene: NA
j_gene: TRBJ2-1
v_gene: TRBV11-2
len: 12
abundance: once
CDR3aa: CASSLEGYEQFF
CDR3nt: TGTGCCAGCAGCTTAGAGGGTTATGAGCAGTTCTTC

d_gene: TRBD1
j_gene: TRBJ1-2
v_gene: TRBV7-9
len: 16
abundance: NA
CDR3aa: CASSYSTPGTVSGYTF
CDR3nt: TGTGCCAGCAGCTACTCCACCCCAGGGACAGTCTCGGGCTACACCTTC

d_gene: TRBD1
j_gene: TRBJ1-2
v_gene: TRBV28
len: 13
abundance: NA
CDR3aa: CASSLGTGNGYTF
CDR3nt: TGTGCCAGCAGTCTGGGGACAGGGAATGGCTACACCTTC

d_gene: NA
j_gene: TRBJ2-5
v_gene: TRBV28
len: 16
abundance: NA
CDR3aa: CASSLSPPGRRETQYF
CDR3nt: TGTGCCAGCAGTTTATCACCTCCCGGCAGAAGGGAGACCCAGTACTTC

d_gene: NA
j_gene: TRBJ1-5
v_gene: TRBV30
len: 13
abundance: NA
CDR3aa: CAWSRTQNQPQHF
CDR3nt: TGTGCCTGGAGCAGGACACAGAATCAGCCCCAGCATTTT

d_gene: TRBD1
j_gene: TRBJ1-6
v_gene: TRBV18
len: 14
abundance: NA
CDR3aa: CASSPTGQGVPLHF
CDR3nt: TGTGCCAGCTCACCGACGGGACAGGGGGTCCCCCTCCACTTT

d_gene: TRBD2
j_gene: TRBJ2-1
v_gene: TRBV11-3
len: 14
abundance: NA
CDR3aa: CASSQLAGGNEQFF
CDR3nt: TGTGCCAGCAGCCAACTAGCGGGAGGGAATGAGCAGTTCTTC

d_gene: NA
j_gene: TRBJ1-1
v_gene: TRBV7-2
len: 14
abundance: NA
CDR3aa: CASSLGVPGRRAFF
CDR3nt: TGTGCCAGCAGCCTCGGTGTCCCCGGTAGGAGGGCTTTCTTT

d_gene: NA
j_gene: TRBJ1-2
v_gene: TRBV12-3/TRBV12-4
len: 11
abundance: NA
CDR3aa: CASSLGTDYTF
CDR3nt: TGTGCCAGCAGTTTAGGTACGGACTACACCTTC

d_gene: NA
j_gene: TRBJ1-1
v_gene: TRBV5-1
len: 14
abundance: once
CDR3aa: CASSSDVTRTQAFF
CDR3nt: TGCGCCAGCAGCTCGGACGTTACACGGACACAAGCTTTCTTT

d_gene: NA
j_gene: TRBJ1-1
v_gene: TRBV29-1
len: 12
abundance: once
CDR3aa: CSVDTLNTEAFF
CDR3nt: TGCAGCGTTGATACGCTGAACACTGAAGCTTTCTTT

d_gene: NA
j_gene: TRBJ1-1
v_gene: TRBV9
len: 16
abundance: NA
CDR3aa: CASSVALKGGNTEAFF
CDR3nt: TGTGCCAGCAGCGTAGCTTTGAAGGGGGGGAACACTGAAGCTTTCTTT

d_gene: TRBD1
j_gene: TRBJ1-6
v_gene: TRBV6-5
len: 15
abundance: NA
CDR3aa: CASSYVDRGNSPLHF
CDR3nt: TGTGCCAGCAGTTACGTTGACAGGGGAAATTCACCCCTCCACTTT

d_gene: TRBD1
j_gene: TRBJ1-2
v_gene: TRBV27
len: 14
abundance: NA
CDR3aa: CASSLDRVNYGYTF
CDR3nt: TGTGCCAGCAGTTTAGACAGGGTAAACTATGGCTACACCTTC

d_gene: TRBD1
j_gene: TRBJ2-7
v_gene: TRBV5-1
len: 13
abundance: NA
CDR3aa: CASKWGTAYEQYF
CDR3nt: TGCGCCTCTAAATGGGGGACAGCCTACGAGCAGTACTTC

d_gene: NA
j_gene: TRBJ1-4
v_gene: TRBV27
len: 15
abundance: NA
CDR3aa: CASTYTGFGNEKLFF
CDR3nt: TGTGCCAGCACCTATACAGGGTTTGGTAATGAAAAACTGTTTTTT

d_gene: NA
j_gene: TRBJ1-1
v_gene: TRBV5-1
len: 15
abundance: NA
CDR3aa: CASSLAQSPRGEAFF
CDR3nt: TGCGCCAGCAGCTTGGCCCAGTCGCCACGGGGGGAAGCTTTCTTT

d_gene: NA
j_gene: TRBJ2-3
v_gene: TRBV7-2
len: 13
abundance: NA
CDR3aa: CASSSGYKDTQYF
CDR3nt: TGTGCCAGCAGCTCAGGGTACAAGGATACGCAGTATTTT

d_gene: NA
j_gene: TRBJ2-7
v_gene: TRBV5-1
len: 17
abundance: few
CDR3aa: CASSSTSGTLNTYEQYF
CDR3nt: TGCGCCAGCAGCTCAACCTCCGGGACACTGAATACCTACGAGCAGTACTTC

d_gene: NA
j_gene: TRBJ1-1
v_gene: TRBV12-3/TRBV12-4
len: 13
abundance: NA
CDR3aa: CASSLGGRTEAFF
CDR3nt: TGTGCCAGCAGTTTGGGGGGGCGGACTGAAGCTTTCTTT

d_gene: NA
j_gene: TRBJ2-7
v_gene: TRBV4-1
len: 15
abundance: NA
CDR3aa: CASSQQIDRPYEQYF
CDR3nt: TGCGCCAGCAGCCAACAAATTGACAGACCCTACGAGCAGTACTTC

d_gene: NA
j_gene: TRBJ1-5
v_gene: TRBV19
len: 15
abundance: NA
CDR3aa: CASSIAAIDGPPQHF
CDR3nt: TGTGCCAGTAGTATAGCCGCTATAGACGGTCCGCCCCAGCATTTT

d_gene: TRBD1
j_gene: TRBJ2-2
v_gene: TRBV19
len: 15
abundance: NA
CDR3aa: CASSAGTDFTGELFF
CDR3nt: TGTGCCAGTAGTGCCGGGACAGACTTCACCGGGGAGCTGTTTTTT

d_gene: NA
j_gene: TRBJ2-1
v_gene: TRBV9
len: 15
abundance: NA
CDR3aa: CASSVSPSSPNEQFF
CDR3nt: TGTGCCAGCAGCGTTAGCCCTTCTAGCCCCAATGAGCAGTTCTTC

d_gene: TRBD1
j_gene: TRBJ1-3
v_gene: TRBV18
len: 14
abundance: NA
CDR3aa: CASSPGQETNTIYF
CDR3nt: TGTGCCAGCTCACCGGGACAGGAGACGAACACCATATATTTT

d_gene: NA
j_gene: TRBJ2-5
v_gene: TRBV14
len: 14
abundance: NA
CDR3aa: CASSPWTAEETQYF
CDR3nt: TGTGCCAGCAGCCCCTGGACCGCCGAAGAGACCCAGTACTTC

d_gene: NA
j_gene: TRBJ1-5
v_gene: TRBV4-2
len: 16
abundance: NA
CDR3aa: CASSVAGTSSDQPQHF
CDR3nt: TGTGCCAGCTCGGTGGCCGGGACAAGTTCTGATCAGCCCCAGCATTTT

d_gene: NA
j_gene: TRBJ2-2
v_gene: TRBV5-1
len: 13
abundance: NA
CDR3aa: CASSLAVLGELFF
CDR3nt: TGCGCCAGCAGCTTGGCGGTTCTCGGGGAGCTGTTTTTT

d_gene: TRBD1
j_gene: TRBJ2-7
v_gene: TRBV18
len: 15
abundance: many
CDR3aa: CASSPGTGDVNEQYF
CDR3nt: TGTGCCAGCTCACCAGGGACAGGGGATGTGAACGAGCAGTACTTC

d_gene: NA
j_gene: TRBJ1-1
v_gene: TRBV5-1
len: 17
abundance: NA
CDR3aa: CASSLDGRRGSRTEAFF
CDR3nt: TGCGCCAGCAGCTTGGATGGCCGCAGGGGCTCGAGAACTGAAGCTTTCTTT

d_gene: NA
j_gene: TRBJ2-3
v_gene: TRBV3-1/TRBV3-2
len: 14
abundance: NA
CDR3aa: CASSQRQAADTQYF
CDR3nt: TGTGCCAGCAGCCAAAGACAGGCGGCAGATACGCAGTATTTT

d_gene: NA
j_gene: TRBJ1-1
v_gene: TRBV7-8
len: 13
abundance: NA
CDR3aa: CASSLGGGTEAFF
CDR3nt: TGTGCCAGCAGCTTAGGCGGGGGAACTGAAGCTTTCTTT

d_gene: TRBD2
j_gene: TRBJ2-1
v_gene: TRBV28
len: 18
abundance: NA
CDR3aa: CASSLTGTSGSTYNEQFF
CDR3nt: TGTGCCAGCAGTTTAACTGGGACTAGCGGGAGTACGTACAATGAGCAGTTCTTC

d_gene: NA
j_gene: TRBJ2-1
v_gene: TRBV3-1/TRBV3-2
len: 15
abundance: NA
CDR3aa: CASSQDGTPILEQFF
CDR3nt: TGTGCCAGCAGCCAAGATGGGACCCCGATTTTGGAGCAGTTCTTC

d_gene: NA
j_gene: TRBJ2-7
v_gene: TRBV12-3/TRBV12-4
len: 13
abundance: NA
CDR3aa: CATSLGAAREQYF
CDR3nt: TGTGCCACCAGCCTGGGGGCAGCCCGGGAGCAGTACTTC

d_gene: TRBD1
j_gene: TRBJ1-5
v_gene: TRBV29-1
len: 14
abundance: NA
CDR3aa: CSVSRTGPNQPQHF
CDR3nt: TGCAGCGTCAGTCGGACAGGGCCCAATCAGCCCCAGCATTTT

d_gene: NA
j_gene: TRBJ1-5
v_gene: TRBV12-3/TRBV12-4
len: 13
abundance: once
CDR3aa: CASSLNTNQPQHF
CDR3nt: TGTGCCAGCAGTTTAAACACCAATCAGCCCCAGCATTTT